These 23 T cell receptor beta chains were sequenced from one sample in a study of cytomegalovirus exposure and HLA in healthy donors. The protocol was immunoSEQ multiplex PCR, while the TCRdb copy is restricted to in-frame clones and leaves out a portion. The sample holds 100,000 to 150,000 clones, around nine tenths seen once. The sample consisted of PBMCs. Receptors were obtained from a young woman in good health and CMV-seronegative.

The chain couples TRBV15 to TRBJ1-5; D gene unclear. The germline V gene encodes CDR1 LNHNV and CDR2 YYDKDF (reference sequence). Trimming took off 1 base at V and 0 bases at J, with 7 bases between the two ends. The CDR3 runs to 15 residues. CDR3 protein: CATSRVGISNQPQHF. In DNA form, the CDR3 reads TGTGCCACCAGCAGAGTCGGGATTAGCAATCAGCCCCAGCATTTT.

CDR3 nucleotides: TGTGCCAGCAGCCGAGGAGACGTTGGCTACACCTTC. This gives the protein CASSRGDVGYTF. V and J are TRBV28 and TRBJ1-2, with D unclear. The CDR3 loop spans 12 amino acids. V gave up 6 bases and J gave up 7 bases, with 12 bases separating them. Germline values: CDR1 MDHEN, CDR2 SYDVKM.

The V and J genes are TRBV5-1 and TRBJ2-7; perhaps TRBD1 as D (5 bases). The CDR3 runs 12 residues. CDR1 and CDR2 (germline): SGHRS, YFSETQ. Trimming cost V 4 bases and J 4 bases, with 9 bases left between them. Written as DNA, the CDR3 is TGCGCCAGCAGCCCAGGACATTACGAGCAGTACTTC. Amino acid sequence: CASSPGHYEQYF.

This clone occurred a few times. The chain combines TRBV6-6 with TRBJ2-1; the match to TRBD1 covers 11 bases. The CDR3 spans 14 residues. Trimming at V came to 6 bases and at J to 7 bases, leaving 5 bases not matched to a gene. The V gene's germline CDR1 is MNHNY and CDR2 SVGAGI (reference sequence). In nucleotides, the CDR3 is TGTGCCAGCAGAGCCGGGACAGGGGGTAATGAGCAGTTCTTC. Translating gives CASRAGTGGNEQFF.

The CDR3 DNA is TGTGCCAGCTCGGGAGCCCAAAGGAACTATGGCTACACCTTC. It specifies CASSGAQRNYGYTF. The V and J genes are TRBV2 and TRBJ1-2; the D is unclear. CDR1 is SNHLY, CDR2 FYNNEI, per germline. The CDR3 spans 14 residues. Trimming left V 8 bases short and J 2 bases short, with 15 bases between.

The gene calls are TRBV2 and TRBJ2-2; no clear D gene. The CDR3 extends over 12 amino acids. Germline-derived CDR1 and CDR2 are SNHLY and FYNNEI. V lost 5 bases to trimming and J lost 4 bases, with 5 bases between them. The CDR3 bases are TGTGCCAGCAGTTACAGCACCGGGGAGCTGTTTTTT. The encoded protein is CASSYSTGELFF.

CDR3 nucleotide sequence: TGCGCCAGCAGCCTAAATCTAGCGGGGGGTTCCTACAATGAGCAGTTCTTC. Translating gives CASSLNLAGGSYNEQFF. J is TRBJ2-1 and V is TRBV4-1; TRBD2 agrees at 11 bases. Trimming took 4 bases from V and 1 from J; bases not matched to a gene: 6. Germline CDR1 reads MGHRA; CDR2 reads YSYEKL. The CDR3 sequence is 17 residues long.

This clone was detected a few times. V gene TRBV5-1 combines with J gene TRBJ1-1; D possibly corresponds to TRBD1 (6 bases). The CDR3 runs 14 residues. Germline V lookup: CDR1 SGHRS, CDR2 YFSETQ. Trimming stripped 5 bases from V and 5 bases from J, with 16 bases between. The CDR3 coding sequence is TGCGCCAGCAGTTCAGGGATTAGGGGGACTGAAGCTTTCTTT. Its protein is CASSSGIRGTEAFF. The entire variable domain, with the rest obtained from reference TRBV5-1 and TRBJ1-1, is as follows: KAGVTQTPRYLIKTRGQQVTLSCSPISGHRSVSWYQQTPGQGLQFLFEYFSETQRNKGNFPGRFSGRQFSNSRSEMNVSTLELGDSALYLCASSSGIRGTEAFFGQGTRLTVV.

The rearrangement links TRBV5-1 to TRBJ2-3; 8 nucleotides align to TRBD1. Per germline, CDR1 SGHRS and CDR2 YFSETQ. The CDR3 has 18 amino acids. V was pared by 4 bases and J by 0 bases, with 13 bases of the junction left unmatched. The CDR3: CASSPWTGLSQSTDTQYF. The DNA for the CDR3 is TGCGCCAGCAGCCCCTGGACAGGGTTGAGTCAAAGCACAGATACGCAGTATTTT. The variable domain in full, completed from reference TRBV5-1 and TRBJ2-3, reads KAGVTQTPRYLIKTRGQQVTLSCSPISGHRSVSWYQQTPGQGLQFLFEYFSETQRNKGNFPGRFSGRQFSNSRSEMNVSTLELGDSALYLCASSPWTGLSQSTDTQYFGPGTRLTVL.

This chain joins TRBV7-8 and TRBJ2-1, with 9 bases that match TRBD2. CDR1 is SGHVS and CDR2 is FQNEAQ in the germline V gene. J was trimmed by 4 bases and V by 5 bases; bases with no gene match: 9. The CDR3 contains 16 residues. CDR3 loop: CASSPGRTSGYNEQFF. The CDR3 region has the DNA TGTGCCAGCAGCCCTGGCCGCACTAGCGGGTACAATGAGCAGTTCTTC.

The chain uses TRBV6-5 and TRBJ2-7; tentatively, D is TRBD1 (5 bases). Germline V gene lookup returns CDR1 MNHEY and CDR2 SVGAGI. This CDR3 region has 13 residues. Trimming stripped 2 bases from V and 5 bases from J, with 10 bases between. The CDR3 DNA follows: TGTGCCAGCAGTTACGACAGCAGGGACGAGCAGTACTTC. Its protein is CASSYDSRDEQYF.

The rearrangement joins TRBV19 to TRBJ2-2; TRBD1 is a possible D gene (5 bases). Trimming took 1 base from V and 3 from J, leaving 9 bases between them. Germline-derived CDR1 and CDR2 are LNHDA and SQIVND (reference sequence). This CDR3 region has 15 residues. The CDR3 DNA follows: TGTGCCAGTAGTATAGGGGGCGCTCACACCGGGGAGCTGTTTTTT. This translates into CASSIGGAHTGELFF. Full variable domain (missing parts from reference TRBV19 and TRBJ2-2): DGGITQSPKYLFRKEGQNVTLSCEQNLNHDAMYWYRQDPGQGLRLIYYSQIVNDFQKGDIAEGYSVSREKKESFPLTVTSAQKNPTAFYLCASSIGGAHTGELFFGEGSRLTVL.

The rearrangement uses TRBV7-3 and TRBJ2-7; D possibly corresponds to TRBD1 (7 bases). Germline V gene lookup returns CDR1 SGHTA and CDR2 FQGTGA. V was trimmed by 3 bases and J by 0 bases, leaving 9 bases between them. The CDR3 loop spans 14 amino acids. The DNA for the CDR3 is TGTGCCAGCAGCTTTCAGGGGGGCTCCTACGAGCAGTACTTC. Encoded protein: CASSFQGGSYEQYF. Filled out from reference TRBV7-3 and TRBJ2-7, the complete variable domain reads GAGVSQTPSNKVTEKGKYVELRCDPISGHTALYWYRQSLGQGPEFLIYFQGTGAADDSGLPNDRFFAVRPEGSVSTLKIQRTERGDSAVYLCASSFQGGSYEQYFGPGTRLTVT.

V gene TRBV28 combines with J gene TRBJ2-3; 9 nucleotides align to TRBD1. The CDR3 spans 13 residues. The germline gives CDR1 MDHEN, CDR2 SYDVKM. The V segment lost 7 bases and the J segment 7 bases; nucleotides outside the gene matches: 6. CDR3 residues: CASTTGGANTQYF. The DNA of the CDR3 is TGTGCCAGCACTACAGGGGGCGCGAATACGCAGTATTTT. The full variable domain, rest sourced from reference TRBV28 and TRBJ2-3, is DVKVTQSSRYLVKRTGEKVFLECVQDMDHENMFWYRQDPGLGLRLIYFSYDVKMKEKGDIPEGYSVSREKKERFSLILESASTNQTSMYLCASTTGGANTQYFGPGTRLTVL.

This chain uses TRBV5-4 with TRBJ2-7; 10 bases fit TRBD1. The germline CDR1 and CDR2 sequences are SGHNT and YYREEE (reference sequence). The length of the CDR3 is 17 residues. V gave up 2 bases and J gave up 2 bases; unmatched junction bases: 10. The CDR3 region has the DNA TGTGCCAGCAGCTTTCCGGAGGGACAGGGGATACCCTACGAGCAGTACTTC. Translation gives CASSFPEGQGIPYEQYF.

This CDR3 reads CASSGRTGPNEQFF. As DNA, the CDR3 is TGTGCCAGCAGTGGGCGGACAGGGCCCAATGAGCAGTTCTTC. The gene calls are TRBV2 and TRBJ2-1, with 8 bases lining up with TRBD1. The CDR3 consists of 14 residues. Trimming removed 4 bases from V and 6 bases from J; junction bases left unmatched: 5. CDR1 is SNHLY and CDR2 is FYNNEI in the germline V gene.

V usage is TRBV30 and J usage is TRBJ2-3; 13 nucleotides align to TRBD2. The length of the CDR3 is 16 residues. Germline V gives CDR1 GTSNPN, CDR2 SVGIG (reference sequence). V lost 7 bases to trimming and J lost 3 bases; unmatched junction nucleotides: 10. The CDR3 spells CASFRTSGSDTDTQYF. The CDR3 DNA reads as TGTGCCTCCTTCCGGACTAGCGGGAGTGATACAGATACGCAGTATTTT.

The V call is TRBV19, the J call TRBJ1-1; D uncertain. From germline, CDR1 is LNHDA and CDR2 SQIVND (reference sequence). The CDR3 spans 14 residues. With 4 bases removed from V and 2 bases from J, the gap between germline ends came to 11 bases. Here the CDR3 reads CASSTRLENTEAFF. CDR3 nucleotide sequence: TGTGCCAGTAGTACAAGACTGGAAAACACTGAAGCTTTCTTT.

This clone was seen just once. The gene calls are TRBV29-1 and TRBJ2-3, with a weak D call TRBD2 (7 bases). This CDR3 has 14 residues. Looked up from germline, CDR1 is SQVTM and CDR2 is ANQGSEA. Trimming took off 7 bases at V and 10 bases at J, with 24 bases between the two ends. CDR3 sequence: CSGARAGAQQAQYF. The CDR3 DNA reads as TGCAGCGGGGCTCGGGCGGGGGCCCAACAGGCGCAGTATTTT.

The chain carries TRBV7-9 and TRBJ1-1; D perhaps matches TRBD1 (5 bases). Trimming shortened V by 8 bases and J by 6 bases, and 13 bases separated the two germline ends. The CDR3 is 12 residues long. The germline V gene encodes CDR1 SEHNR and CDR2 FQNEAQ (reference sequence). The chain's CDR3 is CASLNRWPEAFF. CDR3 DNA: TGTGCCAGCCTGAACAGGTGGCCTGAAGCTTTCTTT.

In this sample, this clone turned up once. The chain combines TRBV6-5 with TRBJ2-7; 9 nucleotides match TRBD1. Germline V lookup: CDR1 MNHEY, CDR2 SVGAGI. V trimming: 2 bases; J trimming: 6 bases; junction bases outside the gene matches: 8. The length of the CDR3 is 15 residues. The DNA for the CDR3 is TGTGCCAGCAGTTACGGTTCGGGACAGGGTGCCGAGCAGTACTTC. The encoded protein is CASSYGSGQGAEQYF.

The V call is TRBV5-1, the J call TRBJ1-2; possibly TRBD1 for D (6 bases). Looked up from germline, CDR1 is SGHRS and CDR2 is YFSETQ. V was trimmed by 0 bases and J by 8 bases, leaving 11 bases between them. The CDR3 extends over 13 amino acids. Here the CDR3 DNA reads TGCGCCAGCAGCTTGGGTTCAGGGGACGGCTACACCTTC. This codes for CASSLGSGDGYTF. Looking up the rest from reference TRBV5-1 and TRBJ1-2 gives the full variable domain: KAGVTQTPRYLIKTRGQQVTLSCSPISGHRSVSWYQQTPGQGLQFLFEYFSETQRNKGNFPGRFSGRQFSNSRSEMNVSTLELGDSALYLCASSLGSGDGYTFGSGTRLTVV.

The V call is TRBV11-1, the J call TRBJ2-6, with 9 bases that match TRBD1. Losses at the gene ends were 4 bases for V and 2 bases for J; bases not matched to a gene: 9. The CDR3 runs 18 residues. Germline values: CDR1 SGHAT, CDR2 FQDESV (reference sequence). In nucleotides, the CDR3 is TGTGCCAGCAGCTCGGCAGAGGGACAGGGCCCTGGGGCCAACGTCCTGACTTTC. Its protein is CASSSAEGQGPGANVLTF.